This T cell receptor beta chain was observed in a study of T-cell reconstitution after alpha-beta-depleted transplantation in children. Unique molecular identifiers were used in preparing the TCRbeta library. TCRdb itself ran the PCR reads through MiXCR, one entry per CDR3 protein. Of roughly 500,000 distinct CDR3 sequences detected, approximately 20% appear once; the ten largest clones hold approximately 3%. Between the trimmed V and J ends, which lost 3 bases and 4 bases, there was a span of 10 bases. Germline CDR1 SGHRS, CDR2 YFSETQ. The CDR3 is 13 residues long. The sample here was PBMCs from the stem cell graft donor, taken from the stem cell graft. The receptor was derived from a human donor who donated a stem cell graft to a child with acute lymphoblastic leukemia. The chain links TRBV5-1 to TRBJ1-1; perhaps TRBD1 as D (6 bases). CDR3 loop: CASSWGRGTEAFF. DNA of the CDR3: TGCGCCAGCAGCTGGGGCAGGGGCACTGAAGCTTTCTTT.